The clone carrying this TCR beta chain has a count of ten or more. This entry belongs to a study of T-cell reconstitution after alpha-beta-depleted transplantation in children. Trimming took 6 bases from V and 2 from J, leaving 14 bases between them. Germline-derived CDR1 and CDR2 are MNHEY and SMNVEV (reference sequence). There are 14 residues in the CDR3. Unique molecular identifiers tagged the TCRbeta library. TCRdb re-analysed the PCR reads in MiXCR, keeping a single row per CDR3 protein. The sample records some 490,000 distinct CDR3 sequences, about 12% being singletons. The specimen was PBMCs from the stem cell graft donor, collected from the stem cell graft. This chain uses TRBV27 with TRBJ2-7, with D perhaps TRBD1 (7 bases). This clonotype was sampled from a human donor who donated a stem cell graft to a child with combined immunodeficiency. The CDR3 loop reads CASRTAGQTYEQYF. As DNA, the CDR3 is TGTGCCAGCAGAACTGCGGGACAGACCTACGAGCAGTACTTC.